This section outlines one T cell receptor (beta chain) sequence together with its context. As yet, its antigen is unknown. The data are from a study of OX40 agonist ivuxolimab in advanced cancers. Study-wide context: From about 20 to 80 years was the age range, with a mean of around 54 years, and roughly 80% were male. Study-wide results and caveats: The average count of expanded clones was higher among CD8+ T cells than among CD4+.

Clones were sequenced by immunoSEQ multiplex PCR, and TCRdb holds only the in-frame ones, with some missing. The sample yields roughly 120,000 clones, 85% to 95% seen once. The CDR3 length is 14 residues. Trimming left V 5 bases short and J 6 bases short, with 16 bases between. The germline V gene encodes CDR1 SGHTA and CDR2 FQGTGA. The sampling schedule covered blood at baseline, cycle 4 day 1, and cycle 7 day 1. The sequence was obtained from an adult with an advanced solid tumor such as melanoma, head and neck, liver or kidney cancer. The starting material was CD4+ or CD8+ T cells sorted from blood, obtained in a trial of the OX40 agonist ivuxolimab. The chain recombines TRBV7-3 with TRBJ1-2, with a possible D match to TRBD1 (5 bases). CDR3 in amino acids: CASSNRRMSDGYTF. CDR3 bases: TGTGCCAGCAGCAACAGGCGAATGAGCGATGGCTACACCTTC.